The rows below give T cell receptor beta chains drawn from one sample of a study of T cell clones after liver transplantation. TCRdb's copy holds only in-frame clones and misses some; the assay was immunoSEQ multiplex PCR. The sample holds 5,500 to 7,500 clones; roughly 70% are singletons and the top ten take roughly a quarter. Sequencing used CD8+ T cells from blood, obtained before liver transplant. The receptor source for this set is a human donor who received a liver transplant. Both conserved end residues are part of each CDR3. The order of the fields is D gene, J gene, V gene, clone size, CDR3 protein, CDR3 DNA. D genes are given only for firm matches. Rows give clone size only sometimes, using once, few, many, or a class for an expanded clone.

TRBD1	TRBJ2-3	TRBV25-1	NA	CASSDRDSPTDTQYF	TGTGCCAGCAGTGACAGGGACAGCCCCACAGATACGCAGTATTTT
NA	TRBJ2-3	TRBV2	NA	CASSEGGFSTDTQYF	TGTGCCAGCAGTGAGGGGGGTTTTAGCACAGATACGCAGTATTTT
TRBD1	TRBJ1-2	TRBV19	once	CASTFGTGDGYTF	TGTGCCAGTACTTTCGGGACAGGGGATGGCTACACCTTC
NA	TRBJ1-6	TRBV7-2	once	CASSLEAYSPLHF	TGTGCCAGCAGCCTAGAGGCGTATTCACCCCTCCACTTT
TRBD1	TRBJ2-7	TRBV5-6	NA	CASSRVGQGAHEQYF	TGTGCCAGCAGCCGCGTGGGACAGGGGGCGCACGAGCAGTACTTC
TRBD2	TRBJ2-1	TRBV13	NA	CASSGEAGPTGNEQFF	TGTGCCAGCAGCGGGGAAGCGGGGCCCACGGGGAATGAGCAGTTCTTC
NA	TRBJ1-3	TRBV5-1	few	CASSLRDLSSGNTIYF	TGCGCCAGCAGCTTGAGGGACCTTAGCTCTGGAAACACCATATATTTT
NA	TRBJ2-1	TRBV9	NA	CASGPDYNEQFF	TGTGCTTCGGGACCCGACTACAATGAGCAGTTCTTC
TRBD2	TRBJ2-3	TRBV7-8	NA	CASSLGLAKADTQYF	TGTGCCAGCAGCTTAGGACTAGCGAAGGCAGATACGCAGTATTTT
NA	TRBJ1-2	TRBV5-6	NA	CASSLAAAANYGYTF	TGTGCCAGCAGCTTGGCTGCGGCAGCAAACTATGGCTACACCTTC
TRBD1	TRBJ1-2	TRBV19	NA	CASSPAIRTGGGYTF	TGTGCCAGTAGCCCTGCGATAAGGACAGGGGGCGGCTACACCTTC
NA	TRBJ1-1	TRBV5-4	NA	CASSSETAGAEAFF	TGTGCCAGCAGCTCGGAGACAGCAGGCGCTGAAGCTTTCTTT
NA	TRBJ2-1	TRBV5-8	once	CASSLEVGAERDEQFF	TGTGCCAGCAGCTTGGAGGTGGGGGCGGAAAGGGATGAGCAGTTCTTC
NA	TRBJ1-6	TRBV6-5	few	CASSYADRNSPLHF	TGTGCCAGCAGTTACGCAGACAGGAATTCACCCCTCCACTTT
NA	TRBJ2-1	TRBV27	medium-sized	CASSPLAEIYNEQFF	TGTGCCAGCAGTCCCTTAGCGGAGATATACAATGAGCAGTTCTTC
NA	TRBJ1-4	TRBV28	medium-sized	CASSPHRDNEKLFF	TGTGCCAGCAGTCCCCACAGGGACAATGAAAAACTGTTTTTT
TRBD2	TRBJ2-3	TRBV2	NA	CASSESGGSTDTQYF	TGTGCCAGCAGTGAGTCGGGGGGAAGCACAGATACGCAGTATTTT
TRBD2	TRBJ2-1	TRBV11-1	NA	CASSLTSGDAYNEQFF	TGTGCCAGCAGCTTGACTAGCGGGGATGCTTACAATGAGCAGTTCTTC
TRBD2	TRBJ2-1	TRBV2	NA	CASTNRGGNYNEQFF	TGTGCCAGCACGAACCGCGGGGGAAACTACAATGAGCAGTTCTTC
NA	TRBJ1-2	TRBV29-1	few	CSVGTARSNYGYTF	TGCAGCGTTGGGACTGCCAGATCTAACTATGGCTACACCTTC
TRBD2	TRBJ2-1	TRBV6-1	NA	CASSGGGGILEQFF	TGTGCCAGCAGTGGCGGGGGGGGTATTTTGGAGCAGTTCTTC
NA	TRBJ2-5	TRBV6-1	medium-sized	CASYTGTLGETQYF	TGTGCCAGTTATACCGGGACATTGGGGGAGACCCAGTACTTC
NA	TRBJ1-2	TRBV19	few	CASTIGLLYGYTF	TGTGCCAGTACAATCGGCCTCCTCTATGGCTACACCTTC
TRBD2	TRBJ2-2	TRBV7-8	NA	CASSLVASGGATGELFF	TGTGCCAGCAGCTTAGTTGCTAGCGGGGGGGCAACCGGGGAGCTGTTTTTT
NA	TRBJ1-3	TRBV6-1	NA	CASSEGALPRTSGNTIYF	TGTGCCAGCAGTGAAGGGGCACTCCCTCGAACCTCTGGAAACACCATATATTTT
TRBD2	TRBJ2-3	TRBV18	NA	CASSRPGTSGDNTDTQYF	TGTGCCAGCTCCCGCCCCGGGACTAGCGGAGACAACACAGATACGCAGTATTTT
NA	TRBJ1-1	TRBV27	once	CASSLSGRRAFF	TGTGCCAGCAGTTTATCGGGACGGCGAGCTTTCTTT
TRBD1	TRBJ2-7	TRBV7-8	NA	CASSLGAGTGSKQYF	TGTGCCAGCAGCTTAGGGGCCGGGACAGGGTCTAAGCAGTACTTC
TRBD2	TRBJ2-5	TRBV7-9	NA	CASSFPGGGETQYF	TGTGCCAGCAGCTTCCCCGGGGGGGGAGAGACCCAGTACTTC
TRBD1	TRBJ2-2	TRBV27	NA	CASSFGTGVTGELFF	TGTGCCAGCAGTTTCGGGACAGGGGTCACCGGGGAGCTGTTTTTT
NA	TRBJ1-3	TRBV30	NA	CAWSAASGTGNTIYF	TGTGCCTGGAGTGCCGCCTCTGGGACGGGAAACACCATATATTTT
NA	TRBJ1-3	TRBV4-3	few	CASSQDPAGTGNTIYF	TGCGCCAGCAGCCAAGATCCGGCAGGGACTGGAAACACCATATATTTT
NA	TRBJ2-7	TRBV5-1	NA	CTSSLGGPPTYEQYF	TGCACCAGCAGCTTAGGAGGGCCCCCAACCTACGAGCAGTACTTC